Listed below are T cell receptor beta chains from one sample, sequenced in a study of regulatory and conventional T cells in RAG deficiency. Data came from immunoSEQ multiplex PCR; TCRdb stores just in-frame clones and leaves some out. The sample shows around 12,000 clones, 85% to 95% of them seen only once. The same data also contributed to another study, on regulatory T cells.

Source material: CD4+ effector T cells sorted from blood. These receptor sequences come from a human donor in good health. Both conserved end residues are part of each CDR3. The D gene is left open where the match is weak. Rows may omit the clone size; those that give it use once, few, many or a size class.

CDR3 DNA,CDR3 protein,V gene,clone size,J gene,D gene
TGCGCCAGCAGCCAACAACAGGAAGGTTCACCCCTCCACTTT,CASSQQQEGSPLHF,TRBV4-3,NA,TRBJ1-6,NA
TGTGCCATCAGTGATACGGGGGGGCCGGTTTCCCTCTACGAGCAGTACTTC,CAISDTGGPVSLYEQYF,TRBV10-3,NA,TRBJ2-7,TRBD2
TGTGCCAGCAGCTTACGGGGGCGGGAAAACACCATATATTTT,CASSLRGRENTIYF,TRBV7-2,NA,TRBJ1-3,NA
TGTGCCAGCAGCTTAGGTCAGGAAAATTCACCCCTCCACTTT,CASSLGQENSPLHF,TRBV7-6,NA,TRBJ1-6,NA
TGCGCCAGCAGACGAATTTGGGGGGAGAGCAATCAGCCCCAGCATTTT,CASRRIWGESNQPQHF,TRBV23-1,NA,TRBJ1-5,NA
TGTGCCTGGAGTGTACTCGGGTCAGGGGCTGAAGCTTTCTTT,CAWSVLGSGAEAFF,TRBV30,NA,TRBJ1-1,NA
TGTGCCAGCTCACCGGACAGATATGGCTACACCTTC,CASSPDRYGYTF,TRBV18,NA,TRBJ1-2,NA
TGTGCCAGCATAGCGGGGGGCCAGTCCTACAATGAGCAGTTCTTC,CASIAGGQSYNEQFF,TRBV2,once,TRBJ2-1,TRBD2
TGCGCCAGCAGTGCACTAGTCTACAATGAGCAGTTCTTC,CASSALVYNEQFF,TRBV10-2,NA,TRBJ2-1,NA
TGCGCCAGCAGCTCTTGGACAGCGAACACTGAAGCTTTCTTT,CASSSWTANTEAFF,TRBV5-1,NA,TRBJ1-1,NA
TGTGCCAGCAGCCGGGACAGGAACTATGGCTACACCTTC,CASSRDRNYGYTF,TRBV5-5,NA,TRBJ1-2,TRBD1
TGTGCCAGCAGCTTCGGACAGGCCCTCATTTCCTACGAGCAGTACTTC,CASSFGQALISYEQYF,TRBV5-4,NA,TRBJ2-7,TRBD1
TGTGCCAGCAGCAGGGATAACTATGGCTACACCTTC,CASSRDNYGYTF,TRBV28,NA,TRBJ1-2,NA
TGTGCCAGCAGCTTACAGGGAAATCAGCCCCAGCATTTT,CASSLQGNQPQHF,TRBV11-1,NA,TRBJ1-5,NA
TGTGCCATCATGGGCGGGGGATCCAATGAGCAGTTCTTC,CAIMGGGSNEQFF,TRBV27,NA,TRBJ2-1,TRBD2
TGTGCCAGCAGCCAAGACAGGGGAGACACTGAAGCTTTCTTT,CASSQDRGDTEAFF,TRBV14,NA,TRBJ1-1,NA
TGCGCCAGCAGCCCGGGACAGGACTATGGCTACACCTTC,CASSPGQDYGYTF,TRBV10-2,NA,TRBJ1-2,TRBD1
TGTGCCAGCAGTGAAGCTCTAGCGGGGGGCTACGAGCAGTACTTC,CASSEALAGGYEQYF,TRBV6-1,NA,TRBJ2-7,TRBD2
TGTGCCAGCAGTGTTGGAATCCGGCGGGAGAGCACAGATACGCAGTATTTT,CASSVGIRRESTDTQYF,TRBV27,NA,TRBJ2-3,TRBD2
TGTGCCAGCAGGTCCAGCCTCTGGGATACGCAGTATTTT,CASRSSLWDTQYF,TRBV27,NA,TRBJ2-3,NA
TGTGCCAGCTTCGAGGTGGGGGACCCTTTCTATGGCTACACCTTC,CASFEVGDPFYGYTF,TRBV6-5,NA,TRBJ1-2,NA
TGTGCCAGCAGCCTAGGACAGGGGGCGAACGAGCAGTACTTC,CASSLGQGANEQYF,TRBV9,NA,TRBJ2-7,TRBD1
TGCGCCAGCAGCTCCACGACGGCGTACCAAGAGACCCAGTACTTC,CASSSTTAYQETQYF,TRBV5-1,NA,TRBJ2-5,NA
TGCGCCAGCAGCTTGCGGGGGCGCGTAGGTGCCGGGGAGCTGTTTTTT,CASSLRGRVGAGELFF,TRBV5-1,NA,TRBJ2-2,NA
TGCGCCAGCAGCCCGGAAGGACTAGCGGCCTCCTACGAGCAGTACTTC,CASSPEGLAASYEQYF,TRBV5-1,NA,TRBJ2-7,TRBD2
TGTGCCAGCAGCTTAATGAGGACTAGCGTCAATGAGCAGTTCTTC,CASSLMRTSVNEQFF,TRBV7-3,NA,TRBJ2-1,TRBD2
TGTGCCAGCACCGCCCGGGGTTATGGCACAGATACGCAGTATTTT,CASTARGYGTDTQYF,TRBV7-3,NA,TRBJ2-3,NA
TGTGCCAGCAGTCCCCCCCGGGGGACAGGGAGCTCCTATAATTCACCCCTCCACTTT,CASSPPRGTGSSYNSPLHF,TRBV27,NA,TRBJ1-6,TRBD1
TGTGCCAGCAGCTCCCGGACTAGCGGGGCCCACAATGAGCAGTTCTTC,CASSSRTSGAHNEQFF,TRBV7-2,NA,TRBJ2-1,TRBD2
TGTGCCAGCTCACCGGACAGCACAGATACGCAGTATTTT,CASSPDSTDTQYF,TRBV18,NA,TRBJ2-3,NA
TGTGCCATTTCCGGGACAGGGGGTGATACGCAGTATTTT,CAISGTGGDTQYF,TRBV19,NA,TRBJ2-3,TRBD1
TGTGCCAGCGCGACTAGCGGAAGCTCCTACGAGCAGTACTTC,CASATSGSSYEQYF,TRBV6-6,NA,TRBJ2-7,TRBD2
TGTGCCAGCAGTGTGAAGGGCAACACTGAAGCTTTCTTT,CASSVKGNTEAFF,TRBV2,NA,TRBJ1-1,NA
TGCGCCAGCAGCTTGGATGTAGAAGAGACCCAGTACTTC,CASSLDVEETQYF,TRBV5-1,NA,TRBJ2-5,NA
TGTGCCAGCAGCCAAGACCGGGCAACCGGGGAGCTGTTTTTT,CASSQDRATGELFF,TRBV4-2,NA,TRBJ2-2,NA
TGCGCCAGCAGCTTGATTGGCTACGAGCAGTACTTC,CASSLIGYEQYF,TRBV5-1,NA,TRBJ2-7,NA